These 24 T cell receptor beta chains came from one sample sequenced in a study of blood T cell repertoires in COVID-19. TCRdb's table, derived via immunoSEQ multiplex PCR, lists solely in-frame clones and lacks some. Of around 400,000 clones listed, around 87% are singletons. The sequenced sample consisted of peripheral blood. Receptors were obtained from a woman in her sixties or seventies with COVID-19, enrolled during active disease.

The table lists this clone with a count of one. The V gene is TRBV24-1, the J gene TRBJ2-3; D is unclear. This CDR3 comprises 14 residues. V shed 3 bases and J shed 6 bases, with 12 bases lying between them. Germline loops: CDR1 KGHDR, CDR2 SFDVKD. CDR3 DNA sequence: TGTGCCACCAGTGATCCTAGAGCCTCGGATACGCAGTATTTT. Its translation is CATSDPRASDTQYF.

CDR3 in amino acids: CASRSPGTGPSGANVLTF. CDR3 bases: TGTGCCAGCAGAAGCCCCGGGACAGGCCCCTCTGGGGCCAACGTCCTGACTTTC. The chain uses TRBV5-5 and TRBJ2-6, with 8 bases identical to TRBD1. CDR3 length equals 18 residues. V shed 5 bases, J shed 0 bases, and the junction held 10 bases outside the gene matches. The germline gives CDR1 SGHKS, CDR2 YYEKEE (reference sequence). The full variable domain, rest sourced from reference TRBV5-5 and TRBJ2-6, is DAGVTQSPTHLIKTRGQQVTLRCSPISGHKSVSWYQQVLGQGPQFIFQYYEKEERGRGNFPDRFSARQFPNYSSELNVNALLLGDSALYLCASRSPGTGPSGANVLTFGAGSRLTVL.

This clone was counted once. The rearrangement joins TRBV7-2 to TRBJ2-7; TRBD1 aligns across 8 bases. This CDR3 spans 14 amino acids. V shed 6 bases and J 1 base; nucleotides not matched to a gene: 5. The germline CDR1 and CDR2 sequences are SGHTA and FQGNSA. This CDR3 reads CASRRDRRSYEQYF. CDR3 coding DNA: TGTGCCAGCAGACGGGACAGGAGATCCTACGAGCAGTACTTC.

This clone was observed once. The chain couples TRBV15 to TRBJ2-7, with 10 bases identical to TRBD1. CDR1 is LNHNV, CDR2 YYDKDF, per germline (reference sequence). The CDR3 loop spans 15 amino acids. The junction had 9 bases not matched to a gene; V was cut back by 7 bases and J by 3 bases. The CDR3 is CATKGTGTGDYEQYF. CDR3 DNA: TGTGCCACCAAGGGGACCGGGACAGGGGACTACGAGCAGTACTTC. Based on the CDR3 plus reference TRBV15 and TRBJ2-7, the full variable domain is DAMVIQNPRYQVTQFGKPVTLSCSQTLNHNVMYWYQQKSSQAPKLLFHYYDKDFNNEADTPDNFQSRRPNTSFCFLDIRSPGLGDTAMYLCATKGTGTGDYEQYFGPGTRLTVT.

This sequence joins TRBV7-2 and TRBJ2-7, with 10 bases matching TRBD1. The CDR3 runs to 16 residues. From germline, CDR1 is SGHTA and CDR2 FQGNSA. The V gene end was trimmed by 4 bases and the J gene end by 5 bases; junction bases not matched to a gene: 11. CDR3 DNA: TGTGCCAGCAGCTCACCCCGGGACAGGGGACGCCACGAGCAGTACTTC. This encodes CASSSPRDRGRHEQYF.

V usage is TRBV2 and J usage is TRBJ2-7; possible D gene TRBD2, 5 bases. Germline values: CDR1 SNHLY, CDR2 FYNNEI. The CDR3 totals 17 residues. Trimming left V 3 bases short and J 0 bases short, with 18 bases between. CDR3 sequence reads: CASSDRGIYPSSYEQYF. In DNA form, the CDR3 reads TGTGCCAGCAGTGACAGAGGGATTTACCCGAGCTCCTACGAGCAGTACTTC.

The rearrangement joins TRBV2 to TRBJ2-7; D not resolved. This CDR3 has 13 amino acids. Trimming stripped 6 bases from V and 3 bases from J, with 12 bases between. Germline V gives CDR1 SNHLY, CDR2 FYNNEI. DNA for the CDR3: TGTGCCAGCAGCTTAACTAACCTCTACGAGCAGTACTTC. This gives the protein CASSLTNLYEQYF.

CDR3 residues: CASSTRDTQQFF. As DNA, the CDR3 is TGTGCCAGCAGCACCCGGGACACCCAGCAGTTCTTC. The chain links TRBV7-9 to TRBJ2-1; maybe TRBD1 (6 bases). The CDR3 is 12 amino acids. The germline V gene encodes CDR1 SEHNR and CDR2 FQNEAQ (reference sequence). V dropped 5 bases and J dropped 11 bases, with 13 bases sitting between them.

The chain has TRBV30 and TRBJ1-3, with D uncertain. V was trimmed by 3 bases and J by 4 bases, leaving 13 bases between them. This CDR3 contains 14 residues. The germline V gene encodes CDR1 GTSNPN and CDR2 SVGIG (reference sequence). The chain's CDR3 is CAWRTAGSGNTIYF. As DNA, the CDR3 is TGTGCCTGGAGGACCGCGGGGTCCGGAAACACCATATATTTT.

The chain links TRBV27 to TRBJ2-7, with D uncertain. This CDR3 contains 15 residues. Trimming removed 5 bases from V and 0 bases from J, with 14 bases in between. Germline V gene lookup returns CDR1 MNHEY and CDR2 SMNVEV (reference sequence). The CDR3: CASSKYPGSSYEQYF. The CDR3 nucleotides are TGTGCCAGCAGTAAATACCCCGGGTCCTCCTACGAGCAGTACTTC.

The chain carries TRBV18 and TRBJ1-4, with TRBD1 matching over 9 bases. Losses at the gene ends were 4 bases for V and 5 bases for J; bases not matched to a gene: 8. Germline V gene lookup returns CDR1 KGHSH and CDR2 LQKENI. The CDR3 has 16 residues. CDR3: CASSQSTGTGNEKLFF. For the CDR3, the DNA is TGTGCCAGCTCACAATCAACCGGGACAGGGAATGAAAAACTGTTTTTT. Supplemented by reference TRBV18 and TRBJ1-4, the full variable domain reads NAGVMQNPRHLVRRRGQEARLRCSPMKGHSHVYWYRQLPEEGLKFMVYLQKENIIDESGMPKERFSAEFPKEGPSILRIQQVVRGDSAAYFCASSQSTGTGNEKLFFGSGTQLSVL.

J is TRBJ1-3 and V is TRBV11-2; TRBD1 is a possible D gene (5 bases). V lost 3 bases and J lost 8, with 14 bases in between. There are 14 residues in the CDR3. CDR1 and CDR2 (germline): SGHAT, FQNNGV. CDR3 sequence (DNA): TGTGCCAGCAGCTTGAACCCGGCGGGACACACCATATATTTT. This encodes CASSLNPAGHTIYF. Full variable domain (rest looked up from reference TRBV11-2 and TRBJ1-3): EAGVAQSPRYKIIEKRQSVAFWCNPISGHATLYWYQQILGQGPKLLIQFQNNGVVDDSQLPKDRFSAERLKGVDSTLKIQPAKLEDSAVYLCASSLNPAGHTIYFGEGSWLTVV.

The rearrangement joins TRBV6-5 to TRBJ1-2; D might be TRBD1 (5 bases). Per germline, CDR1 MNHEY and CDR2 SVGAGI. CDR3 size: 13 residues. The V and J ends lost 5 bases and 7 bases respectively, with 14 bases between them. The CDR3 DNA is TGTGCCAGCAGTAAAAGGGGATTTCGTGGCTACACCTTC. This translates into CASSKRGFRGYTF.

This chain uses TRBV5-1 with TRBJ1-2; D remains unclear. The CDR3 covers 13 residues. Germline V gene lookup returns CDR1 SGHRS and CDR2 YFSETQ. Between the trimmed V and J ends, which lost 0 bases and 10 bases, there was a span of 13 bases. The CDR3 DNA is TGCGCCAGCAGCTTGGAAGGCGGGAGGACCTACACCTTC. It yields the protein CASSLEGGRTYTF.

V is TRBV2 and J is TRBJ2-7, with TRBD2 identical over 13 bases. V lost 5 bases and J lost 3; bases outside the gene matches: 7. In germline, CDR1 is SNHLY, CDR2 FYNNEI. The CDR3 consists of 16 residues. The CDR3 loop is CASSLGGLAGFYEQYF. CDR3 DNA: TGTGCCAGCAGTTTGGGGGGACTAGCGGGATTCTACGAGCAGTACTTC.

This sequence joins TRBV7-6 and TRBJ2-3; 8 bases align to TRBD1. Germline CDR1 SGHVS, CDR2 FNYEAQ. The V and J ends lost 2 bases and 0 bases, in that order; junction bases with no gene match: 13. The CDR3 is 19 residues long. This chain's CDR3 is CASSLTGGTGRLSTDTQYF. The CDR3 nucleotides are TGTGCCAGCAGCTTAACTGGCGGGACAGGTCGCCTTAGCACAGATACGCAGTATTTT. Combining the CDR3 with reference TRBV7-6 and TRBJ2-3 gives the whole variable domain GAGVSQSPRYKVTKRGQDVALRCDPISGHVSLYWYRQALGQGPEFLTYFNYEAQQDKSGLPNDRFSAERPEGSISTLTIQRTEQRDSAMYRCASSLTGGTGRLSTDTQYFGPGTRLTVL.

The chain has TRBV2 and TRBJ2-3, with TRBD1 as a possible D gene (6 bases). This CDR3 spans 15 amino acids. Per the germline V gene, CDR1 is SNHLY and CDR2 is FYNNEI. Trimming took 2 bases from V and 4 from J, leaving 13 bases between them. The CDR3 sequence: CASSEQGMRADTQYF. CDR3 nucleotides: TGTGCCAGCAGTGAACAGGGGATGAGAGCAGATACGCAGTATTTT.

The chain uses TRBV18 and TRBJ2-5; 10 nucleotides line up with TRBD2. Germline-derived CDR1 and CDR2 are KGHSH and LQKENI. V lost 0 bases, J lost 4 bases, and 5 bases stayed unmatched. The CDR3 loop spans 16 amino acids. The CDR3 sequence is CASSPPQRGGLETQYF. The CDR3 DNA sequence: TGTGCCAGCTCACCACCCCAGCGGGGGGGTCTAGAGACCCAGTACTTC.

The V and J genes are TRBV7-8 and TRBJ1-2, with a weak D call TRBD1 (5 bases). The CDR3 is 15 amino acids. The V and J ends lost 1 base and 4 bases respectively, with 13 bases between them. Germline V CDR1 and CDR2: SGHVS, FQNEAQ. This CDR3 reads CASSLGLQAVYGYTF. CDR3 in DNA: TGTGCCAGCAGCTTAGGGTTACAGGCGGTCTATGGCTACACCTTC.

V and J are TRBV5-1 and TRBJ2-7; TRBD2 matches 9 bases. Germline values: CDR1 SGHRS, CDR2 YFSETQ. The length of the CDR3 is 14 residues. Germline trimming cut 4 bases from V and 4 bases from J; bases unmatched to any gene: 6. CDR3 protein: CASSQGLARYEQYF. The CDR3 coding sequence is TGCGCCAGCAGCCAGGGACTAGCTCGGTACGAGCAGTACTTC.

This chain connects TRBV19 to TRBJ1-6, with D hard to call. The ends were cut back, 1 base at V and 3 bases at J, with 7 bases in the middle. The germline CDR1 and CDR2 sequences are LNHDA and SQIVND (reference sequence). The CDR3 is made up of 15 amino acids. The CDR3 spells CASSIAGFYNSPLHF. The CDR3 DNA follows: TGTGCCAGTAGTATAGCAGGTTTCTATAATTCACCCCTCCACTTT.

V and J are TRBV28 and TRBJ2-3, with TRBD1 as a possible D gene (6 bases). In germline, CDR1 is MDHEN, CDR2 SYDVKM. This CDR3 region has 17 residues. The germline V and J ends were trimmed by 9 bases and 1 base, with 23 bases remaining between them. This chain's CDR3 is CASVQGGSHQGTDTQYF. DNA of the CDR3: TGTGCCAGTGTACAGGGTGGAAGTCACCAGGGCACAGATACGCAGTATTTT.

V and J are TRBV4-2 and TRBJ1-1, with D maybe TRBD1 (6 bases). The CDR3 sequence is 13 residues long. Germline loops: CDR1 LGHNA, CDR2 YNFKEQ. The V end was cut by 8 bases, the J end by 3 bases, with 13 bases between. CDR3 region: CASGRGHDTEAFF. CDR3 nucleotides: TGTGCCAGCGGGCGGGGGCATGACACTGAAGCTTTCTTT.

V and J are TRBV5-6 and TRBJ1-5, with 8 bases matching TRBD1. The V segment lost 1 base and the J segment 2 bases; nucleotides outside the gene matches: 11. The CDR3 is 18 residues long. CDR1 and CDR2 from the germline V gene are SGHDT and YYEEEE. This CDR3 is CASSLMRRQGYGNQPQHF. Here the CDR3 DNA reads TGTGCCAGCAGCTTGATGAGGAGACAGGGGTATGGCAATCAGCCCCAGCATTTT.